The source of this T cell receptor beta chain is a study of T-cell memory formation after mild COVID-19. General study points: Contracting CD8+ clones were enriched in EMRA, CD4+ mainly in CM and EM.

TCRdb itself ran the 5' RACE reads through MiXCR, one entry per CDR3 protein. Of approximately 560,000 distinct CDR3 sequences in the sample, 15% to 20% were seen once. The CDR3 runs to 16 residues. V was clipped by 2 bases and J by 4 bases, with 15 bases between them. With respect to this clonotype: Antigen specificity is unknown.

The chain carries TRBV12-3 or TRBV12-4 and TRBJ1-3, with unresolved D. This TCR was sampled from an adult woman who had mild COVID-19 (a few samples of this study predate the infection). Cell type and time point are not known. The sample comprised PBMCs or a T cell subset sorted from them (not recorded which). CDR3 sequence: CASSLTQSSFGNTIYF. The CDR3 DNA sequence: TGTGCCAGCAGTTTAACCCAGTCTAGTTTCGGAAACACCATATATTTT.